This T cell receptor (beta chain) was profiled in a study of T cell repertoires in cytomegalovirus infection. This CDR3 region has 12 residues. CDR1 is KGHSH, CDR2 LQKENI, per germline. The V and J ends lost 5 bases and 7 bases respectively, with 12 bases between them. Notes on the study in general: HLA-C-restricted CMV clonotypes gave the most frequent clonotype in two of eight donors.

In the case of this clonotype: Its matching antigen is unknown.

TCRdb re-called the reads through MiXCR, storing one row per CDR3 protein. The table lists about 740,000 distinct CDR3 sequences, 35% of them singletons, with under 3% in the top ten. The TCR comes from a human donor in good health (CMV status not recorded). Some clones in this sample may be carry-over from other donors' samples. Sequencing used PBMCs. The rearrangement joins TRBV18 to TRBJ2-7; D gene ambiguous. CDR3 loop: CASSARLGEQYF. CDR3 in DNA: TGTGCCAGCTCAGCTCGACTGGGGGAGCAGTACTTC.